This T cell receptor (beta chain) was sequenced during a study of immune heterogeneity within non-small cell lung tumors. Study-wide background: Of all tumors, several turned out to be squamous cell carcinomas, over nine were non-squamous carcinomas and 1 was not otherwise specified. Findings and caveats of the study: A moderate but significant correlation was found, linking local T-cell clonality with local tumor mutational burden (R around 0.33). While identical dominant CDR3 beta clonotypes recurred across tumor sites within a patient, high-frequency clones unique to individual sites also appeared.

Germline loops: CDR1 SGHAT, CDR2 FQNNGV. CDR3 length: 13 residues. V lost 3 bases and J 7 bases, leaving 10 bases between the germline ends. TCR beta CDR3 amplification used multiplex PCR with 32 V and 13 J primers. TCRdb re-derived calls from the multiplex PCR reads in MiXCR, one entry per CDR3 protein. The sample has roughly 13,000 distinct CDR3 sequences; roughly 22% are singletons. Remarks on this clonotype: Its antigen is currently unknown.

Samples each supplied around 600 ng of bulk tumor genomic DNA as template. Doctors removed several biopsies from each primary tumor during surgery, keeping them far apart. With untreated, newly diagnosed non-small cell lung cancer, the patients went on to undergo curative surgery. There were roughly 14 donors in total. They were all newly diagnosed non-small cell lung cancer patients undergoing surgery with curative intent. The chain employs TRBV11-2 and TRBJ1-5, with D possibly matching TRBD1 (6 bases). The material sequenced was lung tumor tissue. The source of this sequence is a man aged 55-75 years with non-small cell lung cancer. CDR3 coding DNA: TGTGCCAGCAGCTTCGGAGGGGGGCAGCCCCAGCATTTT. It encodes CASSFGGGQPQHF.